Listed here are 24 T cell receptor beta chains from one sample, sequenced in a study of blood T cell repertoires in COVID-19. Profiled with immunoSEQ multiplex PCR; TCRdb holds only in-frame clones, not every one. The sample consists of roughly 200,000 clones, around 87% of them appearing once. The sample comprised peripheral blood. These receptors were taken from a man in his forties or fifties with acute or convalescent COVID-19.

This chain uses TRBV19 with TRBJ2-1; 7 bases align to TRBD2. Germline loops: CDR1 LNHDA, CDR2 SQIVND (reference sequence). CDR3 size: 15 residues. The J segment lost 5 bases and the V segment lost 7 bases, leaving 11 bases of the junction unmatched. As DNA, the CDR3 is TGTGCCAGTACGTTTAGGGCTAGCGGCCACAATGAGCAGTTCTTC. It is translated as CASTFRASGHNEQFF.

The chain uses TRBV5-4 and TRBJ2-1; possible D gene TRBD2, 6 bases. V was pared by 0 bases and J by 8 bases, with 12 bases between. The CDR3 has 14 residues. Looked up from germline, CDR1 is SGHNT and CDR2 is YYREEE (reference sequence). CDR3 residues: CASSLVASDYEQFF. The CDR3 nucleotides are TGTGCCAGCAGCTTGGTTGCTAGCGACTATGAGCAGTTCTTC.

For this clone: This sample includes further DNA sequences coding for the same CDR3. The chain employs TRBV27 and TRBJ1-3; D possibly corresponds to TRBD1 (5 bases). From germline, CDR1 is MNHEY and CDR2 SMNVEV (reference sequence). Trimming removed 2 bases at V and 0 bases at J, with 8 bases between. The CDR3 extends over 15 amino acids. CDR3 nucleotides: TGTGCCAGCAGTTTAGGGCAGGGCTCTGGAAACACCATATATTTT. It yields the protein CASSLGQGSGNTIYF.

CDR3: CASSSTQRTGYNQPQHF. The CDR3 DNA follows: TGTGCCAGCAGCTCTACCCAACGAACAGGCTACAATCAGCCCCAGCATTTT. The V gene is TRBV7-8, the J gene TRBJ1-5; perhaps TRBD1 as D (5 bases). The CDR3 has 17 residues. Per germline, CDR1 SGHVS and CDR2 FQNEAQ. V lost 4 bases and J 3 bases, leaving 19 bases between the germline ends.

The V and J genes are TRBV20-1 and TRBJ1-2; a possible D gene is TRBD1 (6 bases). The CDR3 is 11 residues long. The germline V gene has CDR1 DFQATT and CDR2 SNEGSKA (reference sequence). The V end lost 8 bases, the J end lost 7 bases, and 14 bases lay between the germline ends. The CDR3, as DNA: TGCAGTCGGAGCTCAGGGGCTGGCTACACCTTC. This translates into CSRSSGAGYTF.

The chain recombines TRBV5-5 with TRBJ1-6; D uncertain. V was pared by 0 bases and J by 7 bases, with 11 bases between. The CDR3 extends over 15 amino acids. Germline-derived CDR1 and CDR2 are SGHKS and YYEKEE (reference sequence). CDR3: CASSLGGFHNSPLHF. The CDR3 DNA reads TGTGCCAGCAGCTTGGGAGGCTTCCACAATTCACCCCTCCACTTT.

The chain employs TRBV6-2 or TRBV6-3 and TRBJ2-3; tentative D call: TRBD1 (6 bases). The V end was cut by 5 bases, the J end by 1 base, with 13 bases between. Germline values: CDR1 MNHEY, CDR2 SVGEGT. This CDR3 region has 15 residues. This chain's CDR3 is CASSPYRQGTDTQYF. CDR3 in DNA: TGTGCCAGCAGTCCCTACAGACAGGGCACAGATACGCAGTATTTT.

The chain is built from TRBV3-1 (or the pseudogene TRBV3-2) and TRBJ2-5; 10 nucleotides align to TRBD1. V shed 0 bases, J shed 5 bases, and the junction held 6 bases outside the gene matches. The V gene's germline CDR1 is LGHDT and CDR2 YNNKEL (reference sequence). The length of the CDR3 is 16 residues. CDR3 DNA sequence: TGTGCCAGCAGCCAAGATGGGGACAGGGGAGGGGAGACCCAGTACTTC. Its translation: CASSQDGDRGGETQYF.

This sequence joins TRBV2 and TRBJ2-2; TRBD1 might be the D (6 bases). CDR1 and CDR2 from the germline V gene are SNHLY and FYNNEI. There are 14 residues in the CDR3. Trimming shortened V by 6 bases and J by 6 bases, and 14 bases separated the two germline ends. Here the CDR3 reads CASSFTGLAGELFF. CDR3 DNA: TGTGCCAGCAGCTTTACAGGGTTGGCCGGGGAGCTGTTTTTT. The full variable domain, its missing parts supplied by reference TRBV2 and TRBJ2-2, is EPEVTQTPSHQVTQMGQEVILRCVPISNHLYFYWYRQILGQKVEFLVSFYNNEISEKSEIFDDQFSVERPDGSNFTLKIRSTKLEDSAMYFCASSFTGLAGELFFGEGSRLTVL.

The chain recombines TRBV19 with TRBJ1-5, with D hard to call. CDR1 and CDR2 (germline): LNHDA, SQIVND (reference sequence). This CDR3 spans 11 amino acids. Trimming stripped 8 bases from V and 1 base from J, with 3 bases between. As DNA, the CDR3 is TGTGCCAGTGGCAGCAATCAGCCCCAGCATTTT. Translated, it gives CASGSNQPQHF.

The chain joins TRBV10-3 to TRBJ2-5, with D maybe TRBD2 (5 bases). The germline gives CDR1 ENHRY, CDR2 SYGVKD. The CDR3 runs to 15 residues. Trimming cost V 6 bases and J 2 bases, with 16 bases left between them. This CDR3 reads CAISEDSYQQETQYF. In DNA, the CDR3 is TGTGCCATCAGCGAGGACTCCTACCAACAAGAGACCCAGTACTTC.

The chain recombines TRBV12-3 or TRBV12-4 with TRBJ2-3; D unclear. Trimming cost V 3 bases and J 6 bases, with 4 bases left between them. The CDR3 extends over 11 amino acids. The CDR3, as DNA: TGTGCCAGCAGTTTTCGGGATACGCAGTATTTT. Translating it yields CASSFRDTQYF.

The rearrangement links TRBV19 to TRBJ2-3; D is possibly TRBD1 (5 bases). There are 13 residues in the CDR3. Germline V gives CDR1 LNHDA, CDR2 SQIVND (reference sequence). The V end was cut by 5 bases, the J end by 2 bases, with 8 bases between. CDR3 protein: CASSVGATDTQYF. Here the CDR3 DNA reads TGTGCCAGTAGTGTAGGGGCCACAGATACGCAGTATTTT.

V and J are TRBV15 and TRBJ1-5; D not certain. The length of the CDR3 is 14 residues. Germline CDR1 and CDR2: LNHNV and YYDKDF (reference sequence). Trimming took 3 bases from V and 4 from J, leaving 10 bases between them. This CDR3 is CATSRRLLNQPQHF. In nucleotides, the CDR3 is TGTGCCACCAGCAGGCGCCTACTAAATCAGCCCCAGCATTTT.

This clone has a single count. V and J are TRBV7-9 and TRBJ2-2; D call uncertain. Germline CDR1 SEHNR, CDR2 FQNEAQ (reference sequence). Trimming cost V 0 bases and J 5 bases, with 4 bases left between them. The CDR3 extends over 13 amino acids. The CDR3 is CASSLATTGELFF. In nucleotides, the CDR3 is TGTGCCAGCAGCTTAGCTACAACCGGGGAGCTGTTTTTT. Looking up the rest from reference TRBV7-9 and TRBJ2-2 gives the full variable domain: DTGVSQNPRHKITKRGQNVTFRCDPISEHNRLYWYRQTLGQGPEFLTYFQNEAQLEKSRLLSDRFSAERPKGSFSTLEIQRTEQGDSAMYLCASSLATTGELFFGEGSRLTVL.

The chain recombines TRBV29-1 with TRBJ2-7; D is unclear. Germline lookup yields CDR1 SQVTM and CDR2 ANQGSEA. Deletions cut 6 bases from V and 1 base from J, with 10 bases between. This CDR3 is built from 12 residues. This CDR3 reads CSVLDTSYEQYF. The CDR3 nucleotides are TGCAGCGTATTAGACACATCCTACGAGCAGTACTTC.

In this sample, this clone turned up once. The rearrangement joins TRBV30 to TRBJ2-3; 12 bases match TRBD1. The CDR3 sequence is 15 residues long. J was trimmed by 6 bases and V by 3 bases; bases with no gene match: 7. Per germline, CDR1 GTSNPN and CDR2 SVGIG (reference sequence). The CDR3 protein is CAWSPGQGAKDTQYF. In DNA, the CDR3 is TGTGCCTGGAGCCCGGGACAGGGGGCGAAGGATACGCAGTATTTT.

The V call is TRBV7-2, the J call TRBJ2-5, with D possibly TRBD2 on 6 matching bases. The CDR3 spans 13 residues. The V and J ends lost 3 bases and 4 bases respectively, with 9 bases between them. CDR1 SGHTA and CDR2 FQGNSA come from the germline V gene. The CDR3 DNA reads as TGTGCCAGCAGCTTCGGCGGGACAGAGACCCAGTACTTC. Its protein product is CASSFGGTETQYF.

V usage is TRBV3-1 (or the pseudogene TRBV3-2) and J usage is TRBJ1-5; 11 nucleotides align to TRBD1. CDR3 length: 16 residues. Trimming cost V 1 base and J 6 bases; bases outside gene matches: 5. CDR1 LGHDT and CDR2 YNNKEL come from the germline V gene (reference sequence). CDR3 DNA: TGTGCCAGCAGCCAAGGAATGGACAGGGGGCTTCAGCCCCAGCATTTT. Translation: CASSQGMDRGLQPQHF.

The chain links TRBV12-5 to TRBJ1-1; no firm D call. The CDR3 has 14 residues. V dropped 3 bases and J dropped 4 bases, with 12 bases sitting between them. Germline CDR1 reads LGHNT; CDR2 reads FRNRAP. The CDR3 nucleotides read TGTGCTAGTGGTTTCGTGCCCGGGTGCACTGAAGCTTTCTTT. Protein product: CASGFVPGCTEAFF.

This chain uses TRBV7-9 with TRBJ2-1; D perhaps matches TRBD1 (6 bases). Germline V gene sequence: CDR1 SEHNR, CDR2 FQNEAQ (reference sequence). The V gene lost 3 bases and the J gene lost 9 bases, with 9 bases spanning the gap. The CDR3 is 12 amino acids. CDR3 bases: TGTGCCAGCAGCTTTTCGGACAGTGAGCAGTTCTTC. This encodes CASSFSDSEQFF.

V is TRBV6-5 and J is TRBJ2-7; 7 bases map to TRBD1. Germline CDR1 MNHEY, CDR2 SVGAGI. This CDR3 spans 14 amino acids. The junction had 7 bases not matched to a gene; V was cut back by 5 bases and J by 3 bases. CDR3 protein: CASSTRQGNYEQYV. The DNA of the CDR3 is TGTGCCAGCAGTACCCGACAGGGAAACTACGAGCAGTACGTC.

CDR3 loop: CASSLASRVSTGELFF. CDR3 DNA sequence: TGTGCCAGCAGCTTAGCCTCCCGCGTTTCCACCGGGGAGCTGTTTTTT. The chain joins TRBV7-2 to TRBJ2-2; no clear D gene. Germline V gene lookup returns CDR1 SGHTA and CDR2 FQGNSA. The CDR3 runs 16 residues. Trimming pared 0 bases from V and 4 bases from J, leaving 12 bases between.

The chain links TRBV9 to TRBJ2-3, with TRBD2 matching 8 bases. Germline V gives CDR1 SGDLS, CDR2 YYNGEE. The CDR3 loop spans 15 amino acids. The trim removed 3 bases at V and 2 bases at J, leaving 5 bases unmatched. CDR3 amino acids: CASSGAGEYTDTQYF. For the CDR3, the DNA is TGTGCCAGCAGCGGAGCGGGAGAATACACAGATACGCAGTATTTT.